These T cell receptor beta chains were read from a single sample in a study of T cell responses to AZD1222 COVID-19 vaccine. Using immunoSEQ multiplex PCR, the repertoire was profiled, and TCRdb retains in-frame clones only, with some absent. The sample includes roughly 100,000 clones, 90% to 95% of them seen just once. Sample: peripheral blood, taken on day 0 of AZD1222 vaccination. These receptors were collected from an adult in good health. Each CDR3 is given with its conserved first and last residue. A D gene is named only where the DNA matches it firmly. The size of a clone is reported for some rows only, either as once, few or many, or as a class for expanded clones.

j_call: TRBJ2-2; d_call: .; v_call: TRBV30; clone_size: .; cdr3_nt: TGTGCCTGGAGTGTAGGAGGGGCCGGGGAGCTGTTTTTT; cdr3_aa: CAWSVGGAGELFF
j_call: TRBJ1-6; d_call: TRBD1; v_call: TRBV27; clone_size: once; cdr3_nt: TGTGCCAGCACCAGCACAGGGGGCGGTTCACCCCTCCACTTT; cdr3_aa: CASTSTGGGSPLHF
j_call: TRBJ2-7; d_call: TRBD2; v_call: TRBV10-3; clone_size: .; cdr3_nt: TGTGCCATCAGTTGGACTAGCGGCTCCTACGAGCAGTACTTC; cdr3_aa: CAISWTSGSYEQYF
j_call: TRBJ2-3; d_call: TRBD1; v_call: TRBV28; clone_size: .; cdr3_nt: TGTGCCAGCAGTTTATCCCCATGGACAGGTGCAGATACGCAGTATTTT; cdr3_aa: CASSLSPWTGADTQYF
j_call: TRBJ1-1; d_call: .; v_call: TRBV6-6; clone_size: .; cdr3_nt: TGTGCCAGCAGCCAAACAGGAACTAACACTGAAGCTTTCTTT; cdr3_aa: CASSQTGTNTEAFF
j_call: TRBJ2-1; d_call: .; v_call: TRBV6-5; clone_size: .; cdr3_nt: TGTGCCAGCAGTTACAGCCCTAGCGCCTACAATGAGCAGTTCTTC; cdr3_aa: CASSYSPSAYNEQFF
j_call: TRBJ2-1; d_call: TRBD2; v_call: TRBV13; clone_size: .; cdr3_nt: TGTGCCAGCAGCTTGGGGACTAGCGGGAGCAATGAGCAGTTCTTC; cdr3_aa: CASSLGTSGSNEQFF
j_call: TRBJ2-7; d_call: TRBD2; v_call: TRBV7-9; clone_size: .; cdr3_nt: TGTGCCAGCAGCCCTAGACTCGCTTCTAGCGGGAGGGGATACGAGCAGTACTTC; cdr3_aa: CASSPRLASSGRGYEQYF
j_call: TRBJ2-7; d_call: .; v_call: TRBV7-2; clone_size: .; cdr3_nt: TGTGCCAGCAGCCCATACCGTTCAGGGATCTACGAGCAGTACTTC; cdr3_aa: CASSPYRSGIYEQYF
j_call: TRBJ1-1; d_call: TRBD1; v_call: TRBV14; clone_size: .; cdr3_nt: TGTGCCAGCAGCACCCGACAGGGGCCCCCATACACTGAAGCTTTCTTT; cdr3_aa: CASSTRQGPPYTEAFF
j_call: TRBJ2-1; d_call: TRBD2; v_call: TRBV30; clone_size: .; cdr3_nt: TGTGCCTGGAGCATTGGACTAGCGCCGATCTACAATGAGCAGTTCTTC; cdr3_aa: CAWSIGLAPIYNEQFF
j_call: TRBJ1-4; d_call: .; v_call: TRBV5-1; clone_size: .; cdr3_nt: TGCGCCAGCCATAACCAGCCTAATGAAAAACTGTTTTTT; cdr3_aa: CASHNQPNEKLFF
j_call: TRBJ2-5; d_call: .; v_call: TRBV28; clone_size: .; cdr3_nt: TGTGCCAGCAGTTTCCCGGGACAAGCGAAAACCCAGTACTTC; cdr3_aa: CASSFPGQAKTQYF
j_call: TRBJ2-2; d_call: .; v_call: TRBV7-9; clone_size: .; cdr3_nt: TGTGCCAGCAGCTTTGGCACCGGGGAGCTGTTTTTT; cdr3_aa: CASSFGTGELFF
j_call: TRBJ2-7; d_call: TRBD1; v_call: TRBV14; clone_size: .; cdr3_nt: TGTGCCAGCAGCCAAGGGGCAGGGGGCGCCTACGAGCAGTACTTC; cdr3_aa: CASSQGAGGAYEQYF
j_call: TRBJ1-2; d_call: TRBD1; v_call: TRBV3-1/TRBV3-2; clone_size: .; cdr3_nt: TGTGCCAGCAGCCAAGATAACAGGGGAGAAGATGGCTACACCTTC; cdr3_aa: CASSQDNRGEDGYTF
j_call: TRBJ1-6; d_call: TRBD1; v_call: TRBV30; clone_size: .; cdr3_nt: TGTGCCTGGGCCGGGACAGGGGCCGCACCCCTCCACTTT; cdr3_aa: CAWAGTGAAPLHF
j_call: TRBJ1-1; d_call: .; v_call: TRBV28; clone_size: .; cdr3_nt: TGTGCCAGCAGTTTTAGGGGGAACACTGAAGCTTTCTTT; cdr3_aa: CASSFRGNTEAFF
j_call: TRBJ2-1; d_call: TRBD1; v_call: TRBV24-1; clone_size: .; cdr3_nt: TGTGCCACCAGTCCGGGACAGGGGCGTGAGCAGTTCTTC; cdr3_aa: CATSPGQGREQFF
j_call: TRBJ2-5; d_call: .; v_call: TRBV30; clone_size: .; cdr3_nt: TGTGCCTGGAGTGAGTCGGCCAGAGCCCAGTACTTC; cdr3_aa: CAWSESARAQYF
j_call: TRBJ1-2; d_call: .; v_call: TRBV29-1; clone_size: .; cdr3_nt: TGCAGCGTGCCCCGGGGTACCTATGGCTACACCTTC; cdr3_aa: CSVPRGTYGYTF
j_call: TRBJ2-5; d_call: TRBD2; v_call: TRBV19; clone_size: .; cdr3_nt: TGTGCCAGTAGTATATATCTGGCGGGAGGTCAGCAAGAGACCCAGTACTTC; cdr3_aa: CASSIYLAGGQQETQYF
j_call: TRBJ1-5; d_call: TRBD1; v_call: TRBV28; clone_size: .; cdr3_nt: TGTGCCAGCAGTGACAGGGGGTGGCCCCAGCATTTT; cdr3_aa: CASSDRGWPQHF
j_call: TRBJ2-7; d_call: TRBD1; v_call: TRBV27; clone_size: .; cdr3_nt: TGTGCCAGCAGCCTCTTGAGCCACCCAGGGGGATCCTACGAGCAGTACTTC; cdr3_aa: CASSLLSHPGGSYEQYF
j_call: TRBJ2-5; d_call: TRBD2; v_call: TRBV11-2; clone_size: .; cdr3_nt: TGTGCCAGCAGAGGACTAGCGGGAGAAGAGACCCAGTACTTC; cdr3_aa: CASRGLAGEETQYF
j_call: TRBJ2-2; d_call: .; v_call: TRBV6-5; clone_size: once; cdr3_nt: TGTGCCAGCAGTTACGGGCTAGCGAGCGGGGAGCTGTTTTTT; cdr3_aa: CASSYGLASGELFF
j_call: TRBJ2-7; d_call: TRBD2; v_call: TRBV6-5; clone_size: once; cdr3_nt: TGTGCCAGCAGACGAACTCAGACTAGCGGCTACGAGCAGTACTTC; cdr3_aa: CASRRTQTSGYEQYF
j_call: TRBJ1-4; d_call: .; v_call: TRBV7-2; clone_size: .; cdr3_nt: TGTGCCAGCAGCCCTCGGGGTCATAATGAAAAACTGTTTTTT; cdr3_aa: CASSPRGHNEKLFF